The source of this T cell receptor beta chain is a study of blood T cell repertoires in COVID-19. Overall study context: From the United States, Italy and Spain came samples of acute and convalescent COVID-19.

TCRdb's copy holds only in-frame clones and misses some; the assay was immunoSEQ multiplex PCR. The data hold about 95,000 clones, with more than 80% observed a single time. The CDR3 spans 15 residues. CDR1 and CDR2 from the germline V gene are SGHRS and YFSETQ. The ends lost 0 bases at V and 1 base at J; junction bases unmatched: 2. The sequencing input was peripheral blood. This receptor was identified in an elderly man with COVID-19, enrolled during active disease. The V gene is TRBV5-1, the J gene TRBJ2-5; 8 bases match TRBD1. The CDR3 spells CASSLAGTGQETQYF. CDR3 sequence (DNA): TGCGCCAGCAGCTTGGCCGGGACAGGCCAAGAGACCCAGTACTTC.